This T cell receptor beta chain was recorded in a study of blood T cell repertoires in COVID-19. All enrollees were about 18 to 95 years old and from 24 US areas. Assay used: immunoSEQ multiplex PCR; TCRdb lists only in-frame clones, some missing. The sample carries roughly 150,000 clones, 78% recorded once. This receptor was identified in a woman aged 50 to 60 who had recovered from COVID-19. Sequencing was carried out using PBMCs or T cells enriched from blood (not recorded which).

CDR3 nucleotides: TGTGCCAGCACCCCGGGACACCGGACGGGAAAACTGTTTTTT. Protein: CASTPGHRTGKLFF. The chain carries TRBV2 and TRBJ1-4; D is possibly TRBD1 (6 bases). With 7 bases removed from V and 10 bases from J, the gap between germline ends came to 19 bases. This CDR3 spans 14 amino acids. The germline V gene encodes CDR1 SNHLY and CDR2 FYNNEI. Full variable domain (rest looked up from reference TRBV2 and TRBJ1-4): EPEVTQTPSHQVTQMGQEVILRCVPISNHLYFYWYRQILGQKVEFLVSFYNNEISEKSEIFDDQFSVERPDGSNFTLKIRSTKLEDSAMYFCASTPGHRTGKLFFGSGTQLSVL.